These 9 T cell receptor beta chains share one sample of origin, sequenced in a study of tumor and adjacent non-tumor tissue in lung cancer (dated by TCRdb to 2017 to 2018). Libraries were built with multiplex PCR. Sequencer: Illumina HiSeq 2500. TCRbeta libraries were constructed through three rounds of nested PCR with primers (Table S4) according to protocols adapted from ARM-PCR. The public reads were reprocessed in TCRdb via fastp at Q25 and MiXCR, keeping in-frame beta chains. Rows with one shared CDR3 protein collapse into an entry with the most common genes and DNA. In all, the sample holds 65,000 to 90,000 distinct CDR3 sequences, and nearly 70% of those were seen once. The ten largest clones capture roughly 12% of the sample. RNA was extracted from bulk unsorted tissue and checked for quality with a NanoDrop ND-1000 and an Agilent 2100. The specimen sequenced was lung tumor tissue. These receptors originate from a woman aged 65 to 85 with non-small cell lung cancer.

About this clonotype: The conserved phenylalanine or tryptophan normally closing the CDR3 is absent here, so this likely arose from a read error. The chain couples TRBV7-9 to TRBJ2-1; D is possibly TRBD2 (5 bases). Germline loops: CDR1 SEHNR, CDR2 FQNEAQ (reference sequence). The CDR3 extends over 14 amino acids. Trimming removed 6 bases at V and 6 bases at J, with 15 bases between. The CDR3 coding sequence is TGTGCCAGCAGTTCGTCTAGAGGAGGCAATGAGCAGTTCATC. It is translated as CASSSSRGGNEQFI.

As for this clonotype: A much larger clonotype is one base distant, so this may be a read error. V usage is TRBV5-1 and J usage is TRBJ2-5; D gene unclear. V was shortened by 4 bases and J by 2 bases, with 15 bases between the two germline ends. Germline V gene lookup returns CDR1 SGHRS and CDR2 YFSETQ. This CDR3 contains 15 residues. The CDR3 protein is CASSMAIWGQETQYF. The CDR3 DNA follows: TGCGCCAGCAGCATGGCCATATGGGGACAAGAGACCCAGTACTTC.

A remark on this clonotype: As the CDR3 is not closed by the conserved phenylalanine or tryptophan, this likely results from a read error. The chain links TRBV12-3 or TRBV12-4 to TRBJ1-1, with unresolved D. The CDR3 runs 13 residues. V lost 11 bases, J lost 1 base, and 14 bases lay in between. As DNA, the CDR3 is TGTGCCGGCACTCAGGCTAAGAACACTGAAGCTTTCCTT. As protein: CAGTQAKNTEAFL.

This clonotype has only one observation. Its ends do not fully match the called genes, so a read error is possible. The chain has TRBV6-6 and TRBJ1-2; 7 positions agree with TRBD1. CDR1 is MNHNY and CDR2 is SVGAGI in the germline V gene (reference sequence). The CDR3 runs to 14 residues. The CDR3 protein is CASSNQGGDYGYTF. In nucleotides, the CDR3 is TGTGCCAGCAGTAACCAGGGGGGAGACTATGGCTACACCTTT.

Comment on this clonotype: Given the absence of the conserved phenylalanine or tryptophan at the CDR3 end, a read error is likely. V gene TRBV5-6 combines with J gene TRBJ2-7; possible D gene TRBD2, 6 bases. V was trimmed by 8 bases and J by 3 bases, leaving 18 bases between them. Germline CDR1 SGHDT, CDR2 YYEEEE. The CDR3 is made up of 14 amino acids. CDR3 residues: CASSLGDSVYEQYL. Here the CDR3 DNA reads TGTGCCAGTAGCCTGGGGGACTCTGTCTACGAGCAGTACCTC.

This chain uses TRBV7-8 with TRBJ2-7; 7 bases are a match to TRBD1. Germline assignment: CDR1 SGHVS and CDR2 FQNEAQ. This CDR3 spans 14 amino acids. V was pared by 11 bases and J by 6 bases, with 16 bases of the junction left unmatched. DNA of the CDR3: TGTGCCGGCACCTGGACAGGCTGGAAATCCGAGCAGTACTTC. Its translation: CAGTWTGWKSEQYF.

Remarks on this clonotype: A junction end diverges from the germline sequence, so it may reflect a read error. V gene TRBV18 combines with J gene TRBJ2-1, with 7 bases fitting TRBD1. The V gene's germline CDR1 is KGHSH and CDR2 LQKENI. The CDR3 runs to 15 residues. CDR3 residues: CASSPSGQNYNDQFF. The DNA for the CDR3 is TGTGCCAGCTCACCCTCGGGACAGAACTACAATGACCAGTTCTTC.

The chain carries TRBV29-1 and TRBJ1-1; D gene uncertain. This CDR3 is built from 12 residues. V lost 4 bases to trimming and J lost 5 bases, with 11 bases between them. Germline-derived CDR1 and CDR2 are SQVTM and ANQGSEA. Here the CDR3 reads CSVAKAETEAFF. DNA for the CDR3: TGCAGCGTTGCCAAGGCTGAAACTGAAGCTTTCTTT.

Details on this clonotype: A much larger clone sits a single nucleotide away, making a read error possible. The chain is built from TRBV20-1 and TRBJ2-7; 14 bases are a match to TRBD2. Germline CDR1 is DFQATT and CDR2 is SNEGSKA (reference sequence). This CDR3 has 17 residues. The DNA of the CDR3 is TGCAATGCTAGGGGACTAGCGGGAGCCAAGCTGACATACGAGCAGTACTTC. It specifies CNARGLAGAKLTYEQYF.